This T cell receptor (beta chain) emerged from a study of blood T cell repertoires in COVID-19. Background on the study: The study drew acute and convalescent COVID-19 samples from the United States, Italy and Spain.

In the study's own analysis: Amplification with reference gene primers provided the estimates of nucleated cell counts. Repertoires were generated with immunoSEQ multiplex PCR, while TCRdb's copy carries only in-frame clones and drops some. V, J and clone size reflect that table, while D and trimming were determined from the DNA. The sample lists around 140,000 clones, over 80% occurring once. This clone has a handful of counts. Germline V CDR1 and CDR2: SGHVS, FQNEAQ. The CDR3 sequence is 16 residues long. V lost 0 bases and J lost 7, with 13 bases in between. The TCR sequence derives from a man in his forties or fifties with active COVID-19. The chain recombines TRBV7-8 with TRBJ1-6; the D gene is possibly TRBD1 (5 bases). Sequenced input: peripheral blood. The CDR3 loop reads CASSLAGGAGNSPLHF. DNA for the CDR3: TGTGCCAGCAGCTTAGCGGGGGGAGCTGGGAATTCACCCCTCCACTTT.